These T cell receptor beta chains were read from a single sample in a study of blood T cell repertoires in COVID-19. Only in-frame clones appear in the TCRdb table, and some are missing; sequencing was by immunoSEQ multiplex PCR. The sample yields 150,000 to 180,000 clones, around 85% seen once. Sequencing input: peripheral blood. These TCRs come from a man between 60 and 75 years old with COVID-19, enrolled during active disease. Both conserved end residues are part of each CDR3. The D gene is left open where the match is weak. For some rows the clone size is stated as once, few or many, or as a class when expanded; others skip it.

v_gene,j_gene,d_gene,abundance,CDR3nt,CDR3aa
TRBV19,TRBJ2-4,TRBD1,.,TGTGCCAGCACGTCCGGGACAGGGGGCTTAAGCATTCAGTACTTC,CASTSGTGGLSIQYF
TRBV5-1,TRBJ2-6,.,.,TGCGCCAGCAGTCCAGGACTGAATCCATCTGGGGCCAACGTCCTGACTTTC,CASSPGLNPSGANVLTF
TRBV9,TRBJ2-7,TRBD1,.,TGTGCCAGCAGCGCCCAACAGGGGGCGTACGAGCAGTACTTC,CASSAQQGAYEQYF
TRBV6-4,TRBJ2-1,.,few,TGTGCCAGCAGTGGGCAGCCAAACAGTGAGCAGTTCTTC,CASSGQPNSEQFF
TRBV3-1/TRBV3-2,TRBJ1-1,TRBD1,few,TGTGCCAGCAGCCCCTGGGACAGGGACACTGAAGCTTTCTTT,CASSPWDRDTEAFF
TRBV28,TRBJ1-1,.,.,TGTGCCAGCATCCGGACCCCCAGGGTCACTGAAGCTTTCTTT,CASIRTPRVTEAFF
TRBV7-7,TRBJ2-5,TRBD2,.,TGTGCTAGCAGCGTAACAGTTGGCGGGAGGGCCGGGGAGACCCAGTACTTC,CASSVTVGGRAGETQYF
TRBV4-3,TRBJ1-2,TRBD1,.,TGCGCCAGCAGCCGCAACCGACCGGGACAGGGAAATAACTATGGCTACACCTTC,CASSRNRPGQGNNYGYTF
TRBV6-1,TRBJ2-1,.,.,TGTGCCAGCAGTGACCTAGGGACATTTTATGATGAGCAGTTCTTC,CASSDLGTFYDEQFF
TRBV2,TRBJ2-7,TRBD1,.,TGTGCCAGCAGTGAGCTGGACAGGGGACCATACGAGCAGTACTTC,CASSELDRGPYEQYF
TRBV7-6,TRBJ1-3,.,.,TGTGCCAGCAGCTTAGGAGGCGGGTTAAACACCATATATTTT,CASSLGGGLNTIYF
TRBV27,TRBJ1-6,TRBD1,once,TGTGCCAGCAGGGATCCGGGACAGCCGTATAATTCACCCCTCCACTTT,CASRDPGQPYNSPLHF
TRBV7-2,TRBJ1-1,TRBD1,.,TGTGCCAGCAGCTTAGCTGACAGGGCCACTGAAGCTTTCTTT,CASSLADRATEAFF
TRBV12-3/TRBV12-4,TRBJ1-6,.,.,TGTGCCAGCAGTAGGACGGGGGGTTCACCCCTCCACTTT,CASSRTGGSPLHF
TRBV7-3,TRBJ2-3,TRBD1,.,TGTGCCAGCAGCTCCCTACAGGGGGAGGATACGCAGTATTTT,CASSSLQGEDTQYF
TRBV12-3/TRBV12-4,TRBJ2-5,.,.,TGTGCCAGCAGTCGACTAATAGGGACCCAGTACTTC,CASSRLIGTQYF
TRBV3-1/TRBV3-2,TRBJ2-5,TRBD1,.,TGTGCCAGTTCCGACAGGGGAGGATTTGAGACCCAGTACTTC,CASSDRGGFETQYF
TRBV19,TRBJ1-5,.,.,TGTGCCAGTAGTATAGAAGCGACTCAGCCCCAGCATTTT,CASSIEATQPQHF
TRBV5-5,TRBJ2-5,TRBD2,.,TGTGCCAGCAGCCCTGCGGGAGGCCAAGAGACCCAGTACTTC,CASSPAGGQETQYF
TRBV27,TRBJ1-6,.,once,TGTGCCAGCAGTTTACAGGGGTGGTCCTATAATTCACCCCTCCACTTT,CASSLQGWSYNSPLHF
TRBV6-5,TRBJ1-1,.,.,TGTGCCAGCAGTTACTCAAGAGGAGTTAACACTGAAGCTTTCTTT,CASSYSRGVNTEAFF
TRBV25-1,TRBJ1-1,.,.,TGTGCCACAATGACGTCTGCGGGCGACACTGAAGCTTTCTTT,CATMTSAGDTEAFF
TRBV9,TRBJ1-2,.,.,TGTGCCAGCAGTCGGGGATCCTATGGCTACACCTTC,CASSRGSYGYTF
TRBV20-1,TRBJ1-2,.,.,TGCAGTGCCGGGGTGGGTTATGGCTACACCTTC,CSAGVGYGYTF
TRBV7-9,TRBJ1-2,.,.,TGTGCCAGCAGCTCGCGGATCGACAGTTGGGGCTACACCTTC,CASSSRIDSWGYTF
TRBV5-8,TRBJ1-1,.,.,TGTGCCAGCAGCACAGGGTACGGTGAAGCTTTCTTT,CASSTGYGEAFF
TRBV6-1,TRBJ1-6,.,.,TGTGCCAGCAGTGAAGGGAGTGCCTATAATTCACCCCTCCACTTT,CASSEGSAYNSPLHF
TRBV6-5,TRBJ1-5,.,.,TGTGCCGTCCTGACTGCGGGCAGTCAGCCCCAGCATTTT,CAVLTAGSQPQHF
TRBV9,TRBJ1-2,.,.,TGTGCCAGCAGCCCACAACAGGGATATGGCTACACCTTC,CASSPQQGYGYTF
TRBV18,TRBJ2-1,.,.,TGTGCCAGCTCAAACAGGGACCAAGGGAGCAATGAGCAGTTCTTC,CASSNRDQGSNEQFF
TRBV19,TRBJ1-3,TRBD1,few,TGTGCCAGTAGTGGTGACAGGGCCGCCACCATATATTTT,CASSGDRAATIYF
TRBV19,TRBJ2-6,.,.,TGTGCCAGTTCCCCGCAACAGGCTACCTTTGGGGCCAACGTCCTGACTTTC,CASSPQQATFGANVLTF
TRBV18,TRBJ1-1,.,.,TGTGCCAGCTCACTACAACCCTCGAACACTGAAGCTTTCTTT,CASSLQPSNTEAFF
TRBV7-2,TRBJ1-4,TRBD1,few,TGTGCCAGCAGCTCACGACAGGGATCTAATGAAAAACTGTTTTTT,CASSSRQGSNEKLFF
TRBV6-5,TRBJ1-1,.,.,TGTGCCAGCAGTTACCAGAACACTGAAGCTTTCTTT,CASSYQNTEAFF
TRBV28,TRBJ1-5,.,.,TGTGCCAGCAGTTTAGACAGTAATCAGCCCCAGCATTTT,CASSLDSNQPQHF
TRBV4-3,TRBJ2-1,.,.,TGCGCCAGCAGCCAAGATCTTGGCGGGAACTCCTACAATGAGCAGTTCTTC,CASSQDLGGNSYNEQFF
TRBV19,TRBJ2-1,.,.,TGTGCCAGTAGTACCGGACTACTCAATGAGCAGTTCTTC,CASSTGLLNEQFF
TRBV6-5,TRBJ1-1,.,.,TGTGCCAGCAGTTACTCGAGTCAGGGGAACACTGAAGCTTTCTTT,CASSYSSQGNTEAFF
TRBV6-6,TRBJ2-5,TRBD1,few,TGTGCCAGCAGGCCGGGACAGGGAAGCGTTGAGACCCAGTACTTC,CASRPGQGSVETQYF
TRBV12-3/TRBV12-4,TRBJ2-1,.,.,TGTGCCAGCACCCCGCTCAGGGAACATGAGCAGTTCTTC,CASTPLREHEQFF
TRBV5-4,TRBJ2-2,.,.,TGTGTCAGCAGCTCGGGTTATACAGGGTTGTCGAACACCGGGGAGCTGTTTTTT,CVSSSGYTGLSNTGELFF
TRBV19,TRBJ1-5,.,.,TGTGCCAGTAGGGCAGACACCACCAATCAGCCCCAGCATTTT,CASRADTTNQPQHF
TRBV2,TRBJ1-4,.,few,TGTGCCATCCAAAAGGGGCAGGGGAATGAAAAACTGTTTTTT,CAIQKGQGNEKLFF
TRBV19,TRBJ2-7,TRBD2,once,TGTGCCAGTAGTAAACCGGGACTAGCGCCAACCTACGAGCAGTACTTC,CASSKPGLAPTYEQYF
TRBV6-5,TRBJ2-1,TRBD2,.,TGTGCCAGCAGTTACCTCACTAGCGGGGGCGGGGATGAGCAGTTCTTC,CASSYLTSGGGDEQFF
TRBV28,TRBJ1-1,TRBD1,.,TGTGCCTGCTGGGACAGGAACACTGAAGCTTTCTTT,CACWDRNTEAFF
TRBV28,TRBJ2-2,.,.,TGTGCCAGCAGTAGGGGTTGGAACACCGGGGAGCTGTTTTTT,CASSRGWNTGELFF
TRBV27,TRBJ2-7,TRBD2,.,TGTGCCAGCAGTGTAACTCCCCGCTTAGCGGGGACCCACGAGCAGTACTTC,CASSVTPRLAGTHEQYF
TRBV7-2,TRBJ2-3,TRBD2,.,TGTGCCAGCAGCATACGCCTAGCGGGGGGAGGCACAGATACGCAGTATTTT,CASSIRLAGGGTDTQYF
TRBV27,TRBJ1-2,TRBD1,.,TGTGCCAGCAGTCAAGGGACAGGGCCGGGGTATGGCTACACCTTC,CASSQGTGPGYGYTF
TRBV24-1,TRBJ2-3,.,.,TGTGCCACCAGTGATTTTTTAGGGGGGGATAGGACTAGCACAGATACGCAGTATTTT,CATSDFLGGDRTSTDTQYF
TRBV25-1,TRBJ1-1,.,once,TGTGCCAGCAGTGTCGCAGGGATCGACACTGAAGCTTTCTTT,CASSVAGIDTEAFF
TRBV11-2,TRBJ1-4,TRBD1,.,TGTGCCAGCAGCCCAAAGGGGGCGGCTAATGAAAAACTGTTTTTT,CASSPKGAANEKLFF
TRBV15,TRBJ1-5,.,.,TGTGCCACCAGCAGAGAGAACGGGGGGGGAAACCAGCCCCAGCATTTT,CATSRENGGGNQPQHF
TRBV28,TRBJ1-1,TRBD1,.,TGTGCCAGCAGTACCTGGACAGGGGACGTAGCTTTCTTT,CASSTWTGDVAFF
TRBV12-3/TRBV12-4,TRBJ1-4,.,.,TGTGCCAGCAGTACCCAGGTTCTGGGAAAACTGTTTTTT,CASSTQVLGKLFF
TRBV10-2,TRBJ1-4,TRBD1,.,TGCGCCACCTGGGACAGGGGAGGTTCTAGGACTAATGAAAAACTGTTTTTT,CATWDRGGSRTNEKLFF
TRBV2,TRBJ2-5,.,.,TGTGCCAGCTGCCCAGGGCCAGAGACCCAGTACTTC,CASCPGPETQYF
TRBV11-3,TRBJ2-1,TRBD2,.,TGTGCCAGCAGCTTAATTCGGACTAGCGACAATGAGCAGTTCTTC,CASSLIRTSDNEQFF